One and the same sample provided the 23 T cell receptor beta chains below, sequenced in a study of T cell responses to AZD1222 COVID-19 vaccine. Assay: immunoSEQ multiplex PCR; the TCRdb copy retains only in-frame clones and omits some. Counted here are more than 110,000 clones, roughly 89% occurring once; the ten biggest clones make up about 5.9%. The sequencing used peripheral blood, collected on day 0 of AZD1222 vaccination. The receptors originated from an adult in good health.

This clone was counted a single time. CDR3: CASSIQQGAAEAFF. The CDR3 DNA reads as TGTGCCAGTAGTATCCAGCAGGGGGCCGCTGAAGCTTTCTTT. The rearrangement joins TRBV19 to TRBJ1-1; 8 nucleotides align to TRBD1. CDR3 size: 14 residues. CDR1 LNHDA and CDR2 SQIVND come from the germline V gene (reference sequence). With 3 bases clipped from V and 6 bases from J, the junction kept 6 bases outside the gene matches.

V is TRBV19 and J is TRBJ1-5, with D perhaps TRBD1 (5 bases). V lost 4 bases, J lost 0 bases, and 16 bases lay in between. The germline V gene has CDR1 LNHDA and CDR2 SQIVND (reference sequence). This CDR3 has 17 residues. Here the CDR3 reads CASSSLWTRNSNQPQHF. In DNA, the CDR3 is TGTGCCAGTAGTAGCTTGTGGACAAGGAATAGCAATCAGCCCCAGCATTTT. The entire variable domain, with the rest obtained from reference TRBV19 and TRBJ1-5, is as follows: DGGITQSPKYLFRKEGQNVTLSCEQNLNHDAMYWYRQDPGQGLRLIYYSQIVNDFQKGDIAEGYSVSREKKESFPLTVTSAQKNPTAFYLCASSSLWTRNSNQPQHFGDGTRLSIL.

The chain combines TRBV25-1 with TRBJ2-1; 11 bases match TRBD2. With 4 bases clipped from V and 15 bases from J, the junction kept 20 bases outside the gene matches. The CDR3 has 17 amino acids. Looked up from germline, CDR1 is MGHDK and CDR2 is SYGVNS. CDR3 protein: CASSVSSGRLSFLVWFF. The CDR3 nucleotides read TGTGCCAGCAGTGTTTCTAGCGGGAGGTTATCCTTCTTAGTTTGGTTCTTC. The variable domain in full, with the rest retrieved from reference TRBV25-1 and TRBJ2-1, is EADIYQTPRYLVIGTGKKITLECSQTMGHDKMYWYQQDPGMELHLIHYSYGVNSTEKGDLSSESTVSRIRTEHFPLTLESARPSHTSQYLCASSVSSGRLSFLVWFFGPGTRLTVL.

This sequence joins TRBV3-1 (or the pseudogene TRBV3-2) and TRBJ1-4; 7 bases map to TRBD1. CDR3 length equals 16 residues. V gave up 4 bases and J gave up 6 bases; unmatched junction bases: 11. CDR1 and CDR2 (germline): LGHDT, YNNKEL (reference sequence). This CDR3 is CASSRRMRTGDEKLFF. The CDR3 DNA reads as TGTGCCAGCAGCCGAAGAATGAGGACAGGAGATGAAAAACTGTTTTTT.

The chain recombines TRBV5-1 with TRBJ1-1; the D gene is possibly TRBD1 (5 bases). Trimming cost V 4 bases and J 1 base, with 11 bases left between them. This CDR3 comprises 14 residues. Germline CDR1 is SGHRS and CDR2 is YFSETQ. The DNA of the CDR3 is TGCGCCAGCAGCGTAAATACAGGGAACACTGAAGCTTTCTTT. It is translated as CASSVNTGNTEAFF.

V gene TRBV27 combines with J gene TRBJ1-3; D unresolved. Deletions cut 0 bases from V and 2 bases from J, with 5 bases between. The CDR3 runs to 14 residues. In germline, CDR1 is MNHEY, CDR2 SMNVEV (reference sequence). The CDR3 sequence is CASSLSWAGNTIYF. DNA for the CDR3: TGTGCCAGCAGTTTATCTTGGGCTGGAAACACCATATATTTT.

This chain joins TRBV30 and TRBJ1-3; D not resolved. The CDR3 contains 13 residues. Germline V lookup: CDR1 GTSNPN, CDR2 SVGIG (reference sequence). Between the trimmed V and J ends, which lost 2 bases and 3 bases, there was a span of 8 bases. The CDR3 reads CAWSFIIGNTIYF. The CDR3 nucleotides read TGTGCCTGGAGTTTCATTATTGGAAACACCATATATTTT.

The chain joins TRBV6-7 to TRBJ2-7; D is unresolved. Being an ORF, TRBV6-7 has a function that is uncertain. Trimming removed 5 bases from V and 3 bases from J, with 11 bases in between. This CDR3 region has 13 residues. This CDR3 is CASSTGCYYEQYF. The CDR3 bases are TGTGCCAGCAGTACCGGGTGTTACTACGAGCAGTACTTC.

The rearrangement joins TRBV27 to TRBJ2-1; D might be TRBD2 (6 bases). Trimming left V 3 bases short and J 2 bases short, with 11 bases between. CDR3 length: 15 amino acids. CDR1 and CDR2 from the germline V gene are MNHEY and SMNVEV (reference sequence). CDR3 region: CASSLVRGAYNEQFF. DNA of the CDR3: TGTGCCAGCAGTTTGGTTCGCGGGGCCTACAATGAGCAGTTCTTC.

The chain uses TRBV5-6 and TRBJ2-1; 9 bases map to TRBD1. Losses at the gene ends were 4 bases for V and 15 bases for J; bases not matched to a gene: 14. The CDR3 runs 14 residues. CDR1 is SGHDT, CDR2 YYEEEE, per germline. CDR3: CASSQQGAGPSGFF. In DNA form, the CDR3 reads TGTGCCAGCAGCCAACAGGGGGCAGGCCCCTCGGGGTTCTTC.

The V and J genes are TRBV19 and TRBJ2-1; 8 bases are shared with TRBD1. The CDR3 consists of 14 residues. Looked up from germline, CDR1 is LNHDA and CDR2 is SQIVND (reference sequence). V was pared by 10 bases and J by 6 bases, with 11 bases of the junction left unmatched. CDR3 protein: CATQNFQGANEQFF. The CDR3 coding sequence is TGTGCCACCCAAAATTTCCAGGGGGCCAATGAGCAGTTCTTC.

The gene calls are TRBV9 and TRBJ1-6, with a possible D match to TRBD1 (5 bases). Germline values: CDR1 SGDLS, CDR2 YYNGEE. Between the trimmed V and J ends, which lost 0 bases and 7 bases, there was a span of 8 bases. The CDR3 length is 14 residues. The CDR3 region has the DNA TGTGCCAGCAGCGTAGCCGGGACCAATTCACCCCTCCACTTT. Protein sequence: CASSVAGTNSPLHF.

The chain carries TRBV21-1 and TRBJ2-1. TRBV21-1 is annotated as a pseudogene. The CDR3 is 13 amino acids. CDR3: CASFRAAYNEQFF. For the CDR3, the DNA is TGTGCCAGCTTTCGGGCAGCCTACAATGAGCAGTTCTTC.

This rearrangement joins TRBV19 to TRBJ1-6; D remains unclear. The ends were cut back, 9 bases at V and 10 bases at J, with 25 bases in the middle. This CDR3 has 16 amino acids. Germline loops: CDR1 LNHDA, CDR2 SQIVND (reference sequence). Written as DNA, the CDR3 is TGTGCCAGCAGACCCAACGTAGCCGGGCTAGGATCACCCCTCCACTTT. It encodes CASRPNVAGLGSPLHF.

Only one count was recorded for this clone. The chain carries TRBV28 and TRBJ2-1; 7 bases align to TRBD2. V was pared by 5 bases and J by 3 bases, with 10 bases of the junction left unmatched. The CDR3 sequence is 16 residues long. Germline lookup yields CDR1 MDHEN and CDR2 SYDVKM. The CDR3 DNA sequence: TGTGCCAGCAGTCCCGGGGGGACCCGGGGCTACAATGAGCAGTTCTTC. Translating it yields CASSPGGTRGYNEQFF.

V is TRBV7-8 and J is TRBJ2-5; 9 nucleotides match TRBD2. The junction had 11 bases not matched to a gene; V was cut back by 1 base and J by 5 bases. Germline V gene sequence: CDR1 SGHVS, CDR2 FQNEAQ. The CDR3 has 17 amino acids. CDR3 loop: CASSLGGGRVLSETQYF. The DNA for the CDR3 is TGTGCCAGCAGCTTAGGGGGCGGGAGGGTGTTGTCGGAGACCCAGTACTTC.

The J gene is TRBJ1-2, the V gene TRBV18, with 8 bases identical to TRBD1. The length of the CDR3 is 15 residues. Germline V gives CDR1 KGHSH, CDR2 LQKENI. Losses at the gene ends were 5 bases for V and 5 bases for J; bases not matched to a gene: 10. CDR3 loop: CASSTKDRVVYGYTF. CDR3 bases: TGTGCCAGCTCAACGAAGGACAGGGTGGTGTATGGCTACACCTTC. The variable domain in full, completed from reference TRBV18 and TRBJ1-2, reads NAGVMQNPRHLVRRRGQEARLRCSPMKGHSHVYWYRQLPEEGLKFMVYLQKENIIDESGMPKERFSAEFPKEGPSILRIQQVVRGDSAAYFCASSTKDRVVYGYTFGSGTRLTVV.

Here the CDR3 reads CASSLGGKGYTF. DNA for the CDR3: TGCGCCAGCAGCTTGGGAGGGAAGGGCTACACCTTC. J is TRBJ1-2 and V is TRBV5-1; D uncertain. CDR3 length: 12 amino acids. Germline V gene lookup returns CDR1 SGHRS and CDR2 YFSETQ. Trimming cost V 0 bases and J 8 bases, with 8 bases left between them.

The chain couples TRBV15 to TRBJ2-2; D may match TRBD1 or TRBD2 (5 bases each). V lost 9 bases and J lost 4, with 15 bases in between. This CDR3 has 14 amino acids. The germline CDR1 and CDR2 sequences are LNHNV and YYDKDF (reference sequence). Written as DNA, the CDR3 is TGTGCCACTAACGCAGGGCGGGCCACCGGGGAGCTGTTTTTT. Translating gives CATNAGRATGELFF.

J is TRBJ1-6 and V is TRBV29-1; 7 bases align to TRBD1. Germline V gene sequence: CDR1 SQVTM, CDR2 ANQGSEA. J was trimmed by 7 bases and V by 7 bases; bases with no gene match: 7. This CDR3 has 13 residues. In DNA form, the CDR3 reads TGCAGCGCAACTACAGGGGCCAATTCACCCCTCCACTTT. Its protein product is CSATTGANSPLHF.

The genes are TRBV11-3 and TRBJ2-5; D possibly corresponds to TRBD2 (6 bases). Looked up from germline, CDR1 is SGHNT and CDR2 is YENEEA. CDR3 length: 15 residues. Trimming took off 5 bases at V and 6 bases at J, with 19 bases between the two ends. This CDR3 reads CASSTSREGRKTQYF. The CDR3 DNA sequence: TGTGCCAGCAGCACCAGCCGTGAAGGGAGGAAGACCCAGTACTTC.

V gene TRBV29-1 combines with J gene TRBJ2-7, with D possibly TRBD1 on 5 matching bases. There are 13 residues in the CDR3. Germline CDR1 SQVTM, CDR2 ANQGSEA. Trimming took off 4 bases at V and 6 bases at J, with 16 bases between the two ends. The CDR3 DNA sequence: TGCAGCGTTGGAGCAGGGATGGCAGGCGAGCAGTACTTC. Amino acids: CSVGAGMAGEQYF.

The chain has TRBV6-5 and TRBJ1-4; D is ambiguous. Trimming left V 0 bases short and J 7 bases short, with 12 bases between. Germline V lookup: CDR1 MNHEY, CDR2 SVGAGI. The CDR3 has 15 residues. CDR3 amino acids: CASSYSPAEVEKLFF. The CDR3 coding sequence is TGTGCCAGCAGTTACTCCCCGGCGGAGGTTGAAAAACTGTTTTTT.